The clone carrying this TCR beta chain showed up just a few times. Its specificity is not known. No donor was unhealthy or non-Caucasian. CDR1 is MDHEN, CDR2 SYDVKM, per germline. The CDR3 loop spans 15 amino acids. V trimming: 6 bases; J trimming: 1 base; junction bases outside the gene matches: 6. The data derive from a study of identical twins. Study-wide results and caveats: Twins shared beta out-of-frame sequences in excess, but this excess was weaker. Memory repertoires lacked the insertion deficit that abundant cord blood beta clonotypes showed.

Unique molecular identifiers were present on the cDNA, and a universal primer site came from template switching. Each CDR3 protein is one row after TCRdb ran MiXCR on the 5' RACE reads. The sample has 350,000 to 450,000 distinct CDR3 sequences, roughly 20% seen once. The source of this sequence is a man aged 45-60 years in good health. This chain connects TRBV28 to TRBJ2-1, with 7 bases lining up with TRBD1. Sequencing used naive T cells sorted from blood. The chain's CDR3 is CASRMTGLSYNEQFF. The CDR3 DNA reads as TGTGCCAGCAGGATGACAGGGCTTTCCTACAATGAGCAGTTCTTC.